One sample yielded the 25 T cell receptor beta chains listed below, sequenced in a study of cytomegalovirus exposure and HLA in healthy donors. PCR was performed using 60 Vbeta and 13 Jbeta primers. Data came from immunoSEQ multiplex PCR; TCRdb stores just in-frame clones and leaves some out. Of roughly 100,000 clones in the sample, approximately 85% were seen once. Sequenced sample: PBMCs. These receptors all come from a man aged 35-49 years in good health and CMV-seropositive.

CDR3 nucleotide sequence: TGTGCCAGCAGCTTACAGGGGGTTGGGAACACTGAAGCTTTCTTT. This encodes CASSLQGVGNTEAFF. This sequence joins TRBV2 and TRBJ1-1, with 8 bases identical to TRBD1. CDR1 is SNHLY and CDR2 is FYNNEI in the germline V gene. The ends lost 6 bases at V and 1 base at J; junction bases unmatched: 7. CDR3 length equals 15 residues.

This clone showed up just once. This sequence joins TRBV5-1 and TRBJ2-7; TRBD2 matches at 9 bases. V lost 1 base and J lost 1; bases outside the gene matches: 0. This CDR3 comprises 14 residues. Germline loops: CDR1 SGHRS, CDR2 YFSETQ. In nucleotides, the CDR3 is TGCGCCAGCAGCTTGACTAGCGGGTCCTACGAGCAGTACTTC. Translating gives CASSLTSGSYEQYF.

The CDR3 sequence is CASRPTGNKNEKLFF. CDR3 in DNA: TGTGCCAGTAGGCCAACAGGGAACAAGAATGAAAAACTGTTTTTT. V and J are TRBV19 and TRBJ1-4; D perhaps matches TRBD1 (6 bases). The CDR3 has 15 residues. CDR1 is LNHDA and CDR2 is SQIVND in the germline V gene (reference sequence). Deletions cut 6 bases from V and 5 bases from J, with 16 bases between.

The rearrangement links TRBV4-2 to TRBJ1-2; 8 nucleotides match TRBD1. The CDR3 length is 13 residues. Germline loops: CDR1 LGHNA, CDR2 YNFKEQ. J gave up 2 bases and V 4 bases, and 0 bases lay outside the gene matches. CDR3 DNA: TGTGCCAGCAGCCGGGACAGGAACTATGGCTACACCTTC. Translating gives CASSRDRNYGYTF.

On this clone itself: One junction end does not reproduce the germline sequence, and a read error may be involved. This sample includes further DNA sequences coding for the same CDR3. This rearrangement joins TRBV5-6 to TRBJ2-1; the D gene could be TRBD1 or TRBD2 (6 bases each). CDR1 and CDR2 (germline): SGHDT, YYEEEE. The length of the CDR3 is 15 residues. The CDR3 DNA follows: TGTGCCAGTAGCTTGGGGGCGGGAAGGGGCAATGAGCAGTTCTTC. This sequence encodes CASSLGAGRGNEQFF.

The chain carries TRBV4-1 and TRBJ2-2; D is ambiguous. The CDR3 runs to 14 residues. CDR1 MGHRA and CDR2 YSYEKL come from the germline V gene. The V end lost 4 bases, the J end lost 4 bases, and 10 bases lay between the germline ends. CDR3 amino acids: CASSPPGFTGELFF. The CDR3, as DNA: TGCGCCAGCAGCCCCCCCGGGTTCACCGGGGAGCTGTTTTTT.

The chain recombines TRBV23-1 with TRBJ2-3; the match to TRBD2 covers 10 bases. TRBV23-1 counts as an open reading frame of uncertain function. The CDR3 has 18 residues. V lost 0 bases, J lost 1 base, and 7 bases stayed unmatched. The CDR3 loop is CASSQSRLLAGGTDTQYF. CDR3 nucleotide sequence: TGCGCCAGCAGTCAATCCCGCCTTCTAGCGGGGGGCACAGATACGCAGTATTTT.

This chain links TRBV7-8 with TRBJ2-1; the match to TRBD2 covers 7 bases. Germline V gene data show CDR1 as SGHVS and CDR2 as FQNEAQ. This CDR3 comprises 14 residues. The V and J ends lost 4 bases and 13 bases, in that order; junction bases with no gene match: 13. The CDR3 spells CASSSSARAGFQFF. The CDR3 DNA reads TGTGCCAGCAGCTCCTCCGCGAGAGCGGGGTTTCAGTTCTTC.

The chain combines TRBV7-8 with TRBJ2-1; 7 positions match TRBD2. This CDR3 comprises 14 residues. Germline CDR1 and CDR2: SGHVS and FQNEAQ. J lost 5 bases, V lost 1 base, and 2 bases had no gene match. The CDR3 region is CASSLGLADNEQFF. The DNA of the CDR3 is TGTGCCAGCAGCTTAGGCCTAGCGGACAATGAGCAGTTCTTC.

The V gene is TRBV6-1, the J gene TRBJ2-3, with D tentatively TRBD2 (6 bases). The CDR3 is 15 amino acids. CDR1 is MNHNS and CDR2 is SASEGT in the germline V gene. The V end was cut by 4 bases, the J end by 2 bases, with 13 bases between. The CDR3 coding sequence is TGTGCCAGCAGTGCCGGGGAGGCTCTCACAGATACGCAGTATTTT. It translates to CASSAGEALTDTQYF.

As for this clone: The junction and the germline gene differ at one end; a read error may be behind it. The V and J genes are TRBV6-6 and TRBJ2-6; possibly TRBD1 for D (5 bases). From germline, CDR1 is MNHNY and CDR2 SVGAGI (reference sequence). The CDR3 sequence is 15 residues long. The DNA for the CDR3 is TGTGCCAGCAGTTACGCGAACTCTGGGGCCAACGGCCTGACTTTC. Encoded protein: CASSYANSGANGLTF.

The rearrangement joins TRBV5-1 to TRBJ1-1, with D possibly matching TRBD1 (6 bases). CDR3 length: 14 residues. With 7 bases removed from V and 5 bases from J, the gap between germline ends came to 18 bases. The germline V gene encodes CDR1 SGHRS and CDR2 YFSETQ. The CDR3 here is CASSPGGGYTEAFF. CDR3 coding DNA: TGCGCCAGCTCTCCTGGGGGGGGCTATACTGAAGCTTTCTTT.

This chain uses TRBV5-1 with TRBJ2-1; 9 bases fit TRBD2. CDR1 is SGHRS, CDR2 YFSETQ, per germline. Germline trimming cut 3 bases from V and 3 bases from J; bases unmatched to any gene: 4. CDR3 length: 15 residues. The DNA of the CDR3 is TGCGCCAGCAGCTCTAGCGGGACAGACTACAATGAGCAGTTCTTC. This translates into CASSSSGTDYNEQFF.

V gene TRBV2 combines with J gene TRBJ1-5; D is unclear. The CDR3 sequence is 13 residues long. Germline CDR1 is SNHLY and CDR2 is FYNNEI. V dropped 0 bases and J dropped 5 bases, with 5 bases sitting between them. The CDR3 here is CASSEARDQPQHF. CDR3 nucleotide sequence: TGTGCCAGCAGTGAAGCGCGGGATCAGCCCCAGCATTTT.

The chain combines TRBV10-3 with TRBJ1-1; 8 nucleotides agree with TRBD1. The V gene end was trimmed by 5 bases and the J gene end by 2 bases; junction bases not matched to a gene: 4. The CDR3 loop spans 14 amino acids. From germline, CDR1 is ENHRY and CDR2 SYGVKD. In DNA, the CDR3 is TGTGCCATCAGTCCGGACAGGGCAAACACTGAAGCTTTCTTT. Translation gives CAISPDRANTEAFF.

The chain has TRBV9 and TRBJ1-4; D is perhaps TRBD1 (6 bases). The CDR3 runs to 16 residues. Germline CDR1 SGDLS, CDR2 YYNGEE. Trimming left V 4 bases short and J 0 bases short, with 13 bases between. For the CDR3, the DNA is TGTGCCAGCAGCCCCCGACAGGAAGCAACTAATGAAAAACTGTTTTTT. Translating it yields CASSPRQEATNEKLFF.

The chain links TRBV2 to TRBJ1-1; possible D gene TRBD1, 6 bases. Germline CDR1 SNHLY, CDR2 FYNNEI. This CDR3 contains 13 residues. The V end was cut by 4 bases, the J end by 3 bases, with 9 bases between. Here the CDR3 DNA reads TGTGCCAGCAGTGTACAGGGATACACTGAAGCTTTCTTT. Protein product: CASSVQGYTEAFF.

This sequence joins TRBV5-6 and TRBJ2-6; TRBD2 agrees at 8 bases. The V segment lost 2 bases and the J segment 0 bases; nucleotides outside the gene matches: 10. From germline, CDR1 is SGHDT and CDR2 YYEEEE. This CDR3 has 19 residues. The CDR3 nucleotides are TGTGCCAGCAGCTTCCGCGGGGGGTCCTCTAGCTCTGGGGCCAACGTCCTGACTTTC. This translates into CASSFRGGSSSSGANVLTF.

This clone was counted between two and nine times. The chain carries TRBV19 and TRBJ1-1; D not resolved. Germline loops: CDR1 LNHDA, CDR2 SQIVND (reference sequence). The CDR3 has 11 amino acids. Trimming stripped 7 bases from V and 5 bases from J, with 8 bases between. CDR3 bases: TGTGCCAGTAAACAGACGACTGAAGCTTTCTTT. Residues: CASKQTTEAFF.

The chain joins TRBV6-1 to TRBJ2-5; 10 bases match TRBD1. The CDR3 sequence is 15 residues long. Germline V gene lookup returns CDR1 MNHNS and CDR2 SASEGT. With V trimmed by 1 base and J by 7 bases, 6 bases remained unmatched. CDR3 protein: CASSEGGWDRGTQYF. CDR3 coding DNA: TGTGCCAGCAGTGAAGGGGGTTGGGACAGGGGGACCCAGTACTTC.

This chain joins TRBV6-5 and TRBJ1-1; D possibly corresponds to TRBD1 (5 bases). The CDR3 spans 14 residues. The V end was cut by 5 bases, the J end by 0 bases, with 10 bases between. The germline gives CDR1 MNHEY, CDR2 SVGAGI. The DNA for the CDR3 is TGTGCCAGCAGTCGACAGCGTATGAACACTGAAGCTTTCTTT. Translated, it gives CASSRQRMNTEAFF.

This clone was picked up a small number of times. The chain recombines TRBV6-6 with TRBJ1-5; D call uncertain. CDR1 is MNHNY and CDR2 is SVGAGI in the germline V gene (reference sequence). With 2 bases removed from V and 4 bases from J, the gap between germline ends came to 9 bases. This CDR3 has 14 amino acids. CDR3 loop: CASSYLPGNQPQHF. Written as DNA, the CDR3 is TGTGCCAGCAGTTACCTTCCGGGGAATCAGCCCCAGCATTTT.

The CDR3 region has the DNA TGTGCCAGCAGCTTAGATCGGGTCCTGAACACTGAAGCTTTCTTT. This codes for CASSLDRVLNTEAFF. The chain combines TRBV13 with TRBJ1-1; no firm D call. The germline gives CDR1 PRHDT, CDR2 FYEKMQ (reference sequence). The CDR3 is made up of 15 amino acids. The V end was cut by 1 base, the J end by 0 bases, with 9 bases between.

The chain joins TRBV23-1 to TRBJ2-5, with 8 bases fitting TRBD2. The DNA end is more similar to TRBJ2-7, so the J call may be wrong. TRBV23-1 carries the ORF label, with uncertain function. The CDR3 is 13 amino acids. The CDR3 here is CASSAGGIHEQYF. The CDR3 DNA reads as TGCGCCAGCAGTGCGGGAGGAATACACGAGCAGTACTTC.

The chain couples TRBV10-3 to TRBJ2-1; weak D call: TRBD1 (6 bases). Germline CDR1 and CDR2: ENHRY and SYGVKD. This CDR3 has 12 amino acids. Trimming pared 6 bases from V and 7 bases from J, leaving 10 bases between. DNA of the CDR3: TGTGCCATCAGGGCACAGGGAAATGAGCAGTTCTTC. Protein: CAIRAQGNEQFF.